This note documents a single T cell receptor (beta chain) sequence. This record belongs to a study of blood T cell repertoires in COVID-19. Original processing notes: Amplification with reference gene primers provided the estimates of nucleated cell counts. Using immunoSEQ multiplex PCR, the repertoire was profiled, and TCRdb retains in-frame clones only, with some absent. That table is the source of V, J and clone size, and D and trimming were worked out from the DNA. The sample contains some 170,000 clones, about 80% of which appear only once. J was trimmed by 9 bases and V by 1 base; bases with no gene match: 4. CDR3 length equals 13 residues. Germline V gives CDR1 MNHEY, CDR2 SVGAGI.

V gene TRBV6-5 combines with J gene TRBJ1-2, with 8 bases matching TRBD1. The sequence derives from a woman between 65 and 79 years old with acute or convalescent COVID-19. The sequenced material came from peripheral blood. The CDR3 nucleotides are TGTGCCAGCAGTTACTTCCGGGACAGGAGCTACACCTTC. It translates to CASSYFRDRSYTF.